This entry is about one T cell receptor beta chain. Its antigen is unidentified. The source of the sample is a study of cytomegalovirus exposure and HLA in healthy donors. On the study more broadly: An early data release held tens of millions of unique TCRs from HLA-typed donors. Study-level results: In vitro work confirmed that three CMV-associated chains recognize CMV antigens. Most CMV-associated TCR beta chains appeared HLA-restricted in a later analysis.

With 60 Vbeta and 13 Jbeta primers, the PCR was carried out. The protocol was immunoSEQ multiplex PCR, while the TCRdb copy is restricted to in-frame clones and leaves out a portion. This sample's table reports tens of thousands of clones. V dropped 4 bases and J dropped 5 bases, with 18 bases sitting between them. The CDR3 has 15 amino acids. Germline V lookup: CDR1 SGHRS, CDR2 YFSETQ. The receptor was derived from a female donor in good health and CMV-seropositive. This chain links TRBV5-1 with TRBJ2-5; TRBD2 might be the D (6 bases). The specimen was PBMCs. The CDR3 DNA sequence: TGCGCCAGCAGCGGGCAGGGAGGTGAAGGCGAGACCCAGTACTTC. This encodes CASSGQGGEGETQYF.